This T cell receptor beta chain stems from a study of naive and memory T cell subsets. This clonotype was seen a handful of times. No antigen is known for it. The library had UMIs added by 3' ligation of an oligonucleotide to TCR cDNA. Ligated cDNA underwent four rounds of PCR with nested alpha and beta constant region primers and SP2. Blood and skin TCR RNA was reverse transcribed with alpha and beta constant primers. TCRdb ran MiXCR on the 5' RACE reads and lists one entry per CDR3 protein. The profile covers roughly 48,000 distinct CDR3 sequences, with 4.7% appearing a single time and 0.75% to 0.9% taken by the ten largest. Study findings and constraints: Potentially, T cell activation and differentiation skew this RNA-based measurement.

This receptor was taken from a female donor in good health.

The chain's CDR3 is CATSLAIRFYEQYF. In DNA, the CDR3 is TGTGCCACCTCCCTGGCGATCCGATTCTACGAGCAGTACTTC. The chain uses TRBV6-2 or TRBV6-3 and TRBJ2-7; D remains unclear. The CDR3 is made up of 14 amino acids. V was pared by 10 bases and J by 3 bases, with 19 bases between. Germline lookup yields CDR1 MNHEY and CDR2 SVGEGT.